A selection of T cell receptor beta chains follows, all from one sample in a study of post-analysis software for immune sequencing data. TCRdb ran MiXCR on the PCR reads and lists one entry per CDR3 protein. The sample comprises roughly 670,000 distinct CDR3 sequences, more than 50% of which are singletons, and about 11% rests with the top ten. Sequencing input: blood. The receptors were gathered from a girl aged 2 to 10 with multiple sclerosis. Both conserved end residues are part of each CDR3. The order of the fields is V gene, D gene, J gene, CDR3 DNA, CDR3 protein. The D gene is left open where the match is weak.

>TRBV7-9|.|TRBJ1-2
TGTGCCAGCAGCTTATTGACTGGGGGCAGTGGCTACACCTTC
CASSLLTGGSGYTF
>TRBV3-1|.|TRBJ2-3
TGTGCCAGCAGCCAAGTCAGTCGCCTAGCTGAGTTCACAGATACGCAGTATTTT
CASSQVSRLAEFTDTQYF
>TRBV5-6|.|TRBJ2-7
TGTGCCAGCAGCTTGGAGTTCAGTTACGAGCAGTACTTC
CASSLEFSYEQYF
>TRBV20-1|.|TRBJ2-1
TGCAATGCTAGAGATATAGGGACGGCCAATGAGCAGTTCTTC
CNARDIGTANEQFF
>TRBV29-1|TRBD1|TRBJ2-7
TGCAGCGTGCGAGGGGGCGCAGTAGTCGAGCAGTACTTC
CSVRGGAVVEQYF
>TRBV28|.|TRBJ2-5
TGTGCCAGCAGTTCTCGACGGCCCCAAGAGACCCAGTACTTC
CASSSRRPQETQYF
>TRBV20-1|.|TRBJ1-4
TGCAGTGCTAGAGTGACAGGTCTAACTAATGAAAAACTGTTTTTT
CSARVTGLTNEKLFF
>TRBV10-3|.|TRBJ2-7
TGTGCCATCAGTGAGGGGGGCTTGGGCTACGAGCAGTACTTC
CAISEGGLGYEQYF
>TRBV7-2|.|TRBJ2-1
TGTGCCAGCAGCGAGACCGGGACGACTGGGGATGAGCAGTTCTTC
CASSETGTTGDEQFF
>TRBV4-2|TRBD1|TRBJ2-6
TGTGCCAGCAGCCAACCCCGACAGGGGGCTACTGGGGCCAACGTCCTGACTTTC
CASSQPRQGATGANVLTF